A single sample is the source of the 29 T cell receptor beta chains below, sequenced in a study of radiotherapy plus CTLA-4 blockade in lung cancer. Only in-frame clones appear in the TCRdb table, and some are missing; sequencing was by immunoSEQ multiplex PCR. The profile shows around 56,000 clones, 65% to 80% of them singletons. The sample consisted of peripheral blood, taken from a patient treated with radiotherapy plus ipilimumab. The receptor source for this set is a human donor with non-small cell lung cancer who had a complete response to radiotherapy plus ipilimumab.

This clone showed up just a few times. This sequence joins TRBV10-2 and TRBJ1-3; D unclear. Trimming cost V 7 bases and J 6 bases, with 10 bases left between them. The CDR3 is 12 amino acids. Germline CDR1 reads WSHSY; CDR2 reads SAAADI. In nucleotides, the CDR3 is TGCGCCAGCAAACAACCCGCAAACACCATATATTTT. Residues: CASKQPANTIYF.

The V call is TRBV7-2, the J call TRBJ1-2; a possible D gene is TRBD1 (6 bases). V was shortened by 3 bases and J by 6 bases, with 17 bases between the two germline ends. CDR3 size: 15 residues. CDR1 and CDR2 (germline): SGHTA, FQGNSA. CDR3 residues: CASSLDRTMGNGYTF. The CDR3 nucleotides are TGTGCCAGCAGCTTGGACAGAACGATGGGAAATGGCTACACCTTC.

This clone was seen a single time. CDR3 nucleotides: TGCGCCAGCAGCCAAGATCGGAAGCGGGAGGGCCCGGGGAATGAGCAGTTCTTC. Encoded protein: CASSQDRKREGPGNEQFF. The V and J genes are TRBV4-3 and TRBJ2-1; 10 bases align to TRBD2. Germline lookup yields CDR1 LGHNA and CDR2 YSLEER. J lost 7 bases, V lost 0 bases, and 12 bases had no gene match. The CDR3 spans 18 residues.

The chain has TRBV10-3 and TRBJ2-5, with D possibly TRBD1 on 6 matching bases. This CDR3 spans 14 amino acids. V gave up 6 bases and J gave up 3 bases, with 14 bases separating them. CDR1 ENHRY and CDR2 SYGVKD come from the germline V gene. The CDR3 sequence: CAIRSDRSEETQYF. The CDR3, as DNA: TGTGCCATCAGATCCGACAGGTCCGAAGAGACCCAGTACTTC.

The chain uses TRBV29-1 and TRBJ1-1; D is perhaps TRBD1 (6 bases). Trimming took 4 bases from V and 1 from J, leaving 16 bases between them. The CDR3 sequence is 15 residues long. Germline CDR1 SQVTM, CDR2 ANQGSEA. DNA for the CDR3: TGCAGCGTTGGCGGGGGCGCGCAGTGGAACACTGAAGCTTTCTTT. This translates into CSVGGGAQWNTEAFF. Full variable domain (rest looked up from reference TRBV29-1 and TRBJ1-1): SAVISQKPSRDICQRGTSLTIQCQVDSQVTMMFWYRQQPGQSLTLIATANQGSEATYESGFVIDKFPISRPNLTFSTLTVSNMSPEDSSIYLCSVGGGAQWNTEAFFGQGTRLTVV.

This rearrangement joins TRBV27 to TRBJ1-6; no definite D call. The CDR3 covers 15 residues. V lost 3 bases and J 12 bases, leaving 18 bases between the germline ends. The V gene's germline CDR1 is MNHEY and CDR2 SMNVEV (reference sequence). The CDR3 loop reads CASSFGLGANKPLHF. CDR3 DNA: TGTGCCAGCAGTTTCGGGCTGGGAGCCAATAAACCCCTCCACTTT.

This clone was counted a few times. The chain has TRBV14 and TRBJ1-3; no reliable D call. This CDR3 is 14 amino acids long. Germline loops: CDR1 SGHDN, CDR2 FVKESK. V was pared by 5 bases and J by 0 bases, with 8 bases between. The CDR3 loop is CASSSTTSGNTIYF. The CDR3 DNA is TGTGCCAGCAGCTCGACAACCTCTGGAAACACCATATATTTT.

The chain uses TRBV7-9 and TRBJ1-3, with 9 bases matching TRBD1. Germline V gives CDR1 SEHNR, CDR2 FQNEAQ (reference sequence). Trimming cost V 5 bases and J 2 bases; bases outside gene matches: 4. This CDR3 spans 15 amino acids. The CDR3 DNA is TGTGCCAGCAGCAAACAGGGGGCGCCTGGAAACACCATATATTTT. This gives the protein CASSKQGAPGNTIYF.

This clone has a single count. This rearrangement joins TRBV4-3 to TRBJ2-1; 10 bases are a match to TRBD2. There are 15 residues in the CDR3. Germline V gene sequence: CDR1 LGHNA, CDR2 YSLEER. The V gene end was trimmed by 0 bases and the J gene end by 7 bases; junction bases not matched to a gene: 3. Here the CDR3 reads CASSQESSGSNEQFF. CDR3 sequence (DNA): TGCGCCAGCAGCCAAGAATCTAGCGGGAGTAATGAGCAGTTCTTC.

In this sample, this clone turned up once. The chain joins TRBV7-2 to TRBJ1-1; 11 nucleotides line up with TRBD1. This CDR3 has 15 amino acids. CDR1 and CDR2 (germline): SGHTA, FQGNSA. V was pared by 4 bases and J by 0 bases, with 1 base of the junction left unmatched. Here the CDR3 reads CASSSDRGLNTEAFF. The CDR3, as DNA: TGTGCCAGCAGCTCGGACAGGGGGCTGAACACTGAAGCTTTCTTT.

This sequence joins TRBV19 and TRBJ1-2, with D possibly being TRBD1 (5 bases). Germline loops: CDR1 LNHDA, CDR2 SQIVND (reference sequence). This CDR3 region has 14 residues. The V end lost 4 bases, the J end lost 8 bases, and 17 bases lay between the germline ends. CDR3 loop: CASSTTAFWGGYTF. Here the CDR3 DNA reads TGTGCCAGTAGTACGACAGCTTTCTGGGGCGGCTACACCTTC.

This sequence joins TRBV2 and TRBJ2-2, with a possible D match to TRBD2 (6 bases). The CDR3 runs 15 residues. The germline V gene has CDR1 SNHLY and CDR2 FYNNEI. Trimming pared 9 bases from V and 0 bases from J, leaving 14 bases between. The CDR3 nucleotides are TGTGCCAGTCTCTTAGCGGCTCCGAACACCGGGGAGCTGTTTTTT. Protein product: CASLLAAPNTGELFF. The full variable domain, in which reference TRBV2 and TRBJ2-2 provide the parts outside the CDR3, is EPEVTQTPSHQVTQMGQEVILRCVPISNHLYFYWYRQILGQKVEFLVSFYNNEISEKSEIFDDQFSVERPDGSNFTLKIRSTKLEDSAMYFCASLLAAPNTGELFFGEGSRLTVL.

The chain combines TRBV29-1 with TRBJ1-1; D is perhaps TRBD1 (6 bases). The germline gives CDR1 SQVTM, CDR2 ANQGSEA. The CDR3 totals 14 residues. V was pared by 6 bases and J by 1 base, with 15 bases between. CDR3 residues: CSVQPGHKNTEAFF. CDR3 DNA sequence: TGCAGCGTCCAACCGGGACACAAGAACACTGAAGCTTTCTTT.

This chain joins TRBV10-3 and TRBJ1-5; D may be TRBD1 (6 bases). CDR1 and CDR2 from the germline V gene are ENHRY and SYGVKD. This CDR3 spans 16 amino acids. V was shortened by 0 bases and J by 1 base, with 10 bases between the two germline ends. The CDR3 coding sequence is TGTGCCATCAGTGAGTCGGGCAGGGGAAGCAATCAGCCCCAGCATTTT. It translates to CAISESGRGSNQPQHF.

The chain employs TRBV18 and TRBJ2-1; 8 nucleotides match TRBD1. Germline assignment: CDR1 KGHSH and CDR2 LQKENI. The junction had 13 bases not matched to a gene; V was cut back by 5 bases and J by 7 bases. The CDR3 consists of 16 residues. The CDR3 coding sequence is TGTGCCAGCTCAAGAGACAGGGGAGGTACTGGGAATGAGCAGTTCTTC. This encodes CASSRDRGGTGNEQFF. The entire variable domain, with the rest obtained from reference TRBV18 and TRBJ2-1, is as follows: NAGVMQNPRHLVRRRGQEARLRCSPMKGHSHVYWYRQLPEEGLKFMVYLQKENIIDESGMPKERFSAEFPKEGPSILRIQQVVRGDSAAYFCASSRDRGGTGNEQFFGPGTRLTVL.

The rearrangement uses TRBV11-2 and TRBJ2-5; the match to TRBD1 covers 10 bases. The V segment lost 5 bases and the J segment 1 base; nucleotides outside the gene matches: 7. CDR3 size: 16 residues. From germline, CDR1 is SGHAT and CDR2 FQNNGV. The chain's CDR3 is CASSGTGVLSQETQYF. As DNA, the CDR3 is TGTGCCAGCAGCGGGACAGGGGTTCTCAGCCAAGAGACCCAGTACTTC.

V usage is TRBV5-1 and J usage is TRBJ1-4; 7 nucleotides line up with TRBD1. The V and J ends lost 4 bases and 0 bases, in that order; junction bases with no gene match: 3. CDR3 length: 15 residues. Germline V gene sequence: CDR1 SGHRS, CDR2 YFSETQ. CDR3 loop: CASSPGQTTNEKLFF. Here the CDR3 DNA reads TGCGCCAGCAGCCCGGGACAGACAACTAATGAAAAACTGTTTTTT.

This chain connects TRBV6-5 to TRBJ2-1; 8 bases fit TRBD2. V was clipped by 6 bases and J by 7 bases; unmatched bases: 11. The CDR3 is 15 amino acids. CDR1 is MNHEY, CDR2 SVGAGI, per germline. In DNA, the CDR3 is TGTGCCAGCAGACCCCCCAGCGGGAGTAGGAATGAGCAGTTCTTC. The encoded protein is CASRPPSGSRNEQFF.

This clone appeared once. The chain is built from TRBV7-2 and TRBJ1-5, with 8 bases lining up with TRBD1. V lost 5 bases to trimming and J lost 7 bases; unmatched junction nucleotides: 10. Germline assignment: CDR1 SGHTA and CDR2 FQGNSA. The CDR3 has 15 amino acids. In nucleotides, the CDR3 is TGTGCCAGCAGCGCGGACAGGGCCGTTGGGCAGCCCCAGCATTTT. Protein sequence: CASSADRAVGQPQHF.

The chain has TRBV6-1 and TRBJ1-3; perhaps TRBD1 as D (5 bases). Germline V CDR1 and CDR2: MNHNS, SASEGT. The germline V and J ends were trimmed by 1 base and 0 bases, with 10 bases remaining between them. The CDR3 runs to 16 residues. CDR3 DNA sequence: TGTGCCAGCAGTGAAGGGGGGAGGCTCTCTGGAAACACCATATATTTT. It translates to CASSEGGRLSGNTIYF.

The V and J genes are TRBV29-1 and TRBJ2-5; 10 bases agree with TRBD1. Germline CDR1 and CDR2: SQVTM and ANQGSEA. The J segment lost 5 bases and the V segment lost 6 bases, leaving 3 bases of the junction unmatched. There are 12 residues in the CDR3. The CDR3 loop reads CSVGQGLETQYF. As DNA, the CDR3 is TGCAGCGTGGGACAGGGGTTGGAGACCCAGTACTTC.

The CDR3 protein is CASSPGTGLGYGYTF. In nucleotides, the CDR3 is TGTGCCAGCAGCCCTGGGACAGGGTTAGGCTATGGCTACACCTTC. The V gene is TRBV7-9, the J gene TRBJ1-2, with 9 bases identical to TRBD1. Germline lookup yields CDR1 SEHNR and CDR2 FQNEAQ (reference sequence). With 5 bases clipped from V and 4 bases from J, the junction kept 8 bases outside the gene matches. The CDR3 spans 15 residues.

The chain is built from TRBV7-2 and TRBJ2-7; tentatively, D is TRBD1 (7 bases). The CDR3 totals 15 residues. Germline CDR1 reads SGHTA; CDR2 reads FQGNSA. V lost 1 base and J 2 bases, leaving 12 bases between the germline ends. The CDR3 is CASSLVRGVPYEQYF. The CDR3 bases are TGTGCCAGCAGCTTAGTCAGGGGGGTCCCCTACGAGCAGTACTTC.

This rearrangement joins TRBV11-2 to TRBJ1-1; 7 bases are a match to TRBD1. The V and J ends lost 2 bases and 2 bases, in that order; junction bases with no gene match: 5. CDR1 and CDR2 from the germline V gene are SGHAT and FQNNGV. The CDR3 loop spans 15 amino acids. As DNA, the CDR3 is TGTGCCAGCAGCTTAAGGGGGCATATTAACACTGAAGCTTTCTTT. Amino acids: CASSLRGHINTEAFF.

The DNA of the CDR3 is TGTGCCAGCTCACCCCTAAACGGACAGAACACTGAAGCTTTCTTT. Its protein product is CASSPLNGQNTEAFF. J is TRBJ1-1 and V is TRBV18, with D tentatively TRBD1 (5 bases). CDR3 length: 15 amino acids. Germline V gene sequence: CDR1 KGHSH, CDR2 LQKENI. V was shortened by 3 bases and J by 1 base, with 12 bases between the two germline ends.

This clone has only a few counts. The V call is TRBV18, the J call TRBJ2-3; D gene unclear. CDR1 and CDR2 (germline): KGHSH, LQKENI. This CDR3 has 12 amino acids. V was pared by 5 bases and J by 1 base, with 4 bases between. As DNA, the CDR3 is TGTGCCAGCTCATCGGGCACAGATACGCAGTATTTT. Translating it yields CASSSGTDTQYF.

This clone was detected only once. This chain links TRBV18 with TRBJ1-4; D is possibly TRBD1 (5 bases). This CDR3 has 15 residues. V shed 1 base and J shed 4 bases, with 10 bases lying between them. The germline V gene encodes CDR1 KGHSH and CDR2 LQKENI. CDR3 sequence: CASSPRTGYNEKLFF. CDR3 coding DNA: TGTGCCAGCTCACCACGAACAGGCTATAATGAAAAACTGTTTTTT.

The chain employs TRBV7-2 and TRBJ1-1; D not certain. Germline values: CDR1 SGHTA, CDR2 FQGNSA. V was pared by 5 bases and J by 1 base, with 20 bases between. CDR3 length: 17 residues. Written as DNA, the CDR3 is TGTGCCAGCAGCCCAGGCGGGTTATCGGGGAAGAACACTGAAGCTTTCTTT. Its translation: CASSPGGLSGKNTEAFF.

The chain uses TRBV7-9 and TRBJ1-3, with a tentative D call TRBD1 (5 bases). Germline CDR1 reads SEHNR; CDR2 reads FQNEAQ (reference sequence). V lost 0 bases, J lost 0 bases, and 9 bases lay in between. The CDR3 contains 16 residues. The chain's CDR3 is CASSLAEGVSGNTIYF. As DNA, the CDR3 is TGTGCCAGCAGCTTAGCGGAAGGGGTCTCTGGAAACACCATATATTTT.